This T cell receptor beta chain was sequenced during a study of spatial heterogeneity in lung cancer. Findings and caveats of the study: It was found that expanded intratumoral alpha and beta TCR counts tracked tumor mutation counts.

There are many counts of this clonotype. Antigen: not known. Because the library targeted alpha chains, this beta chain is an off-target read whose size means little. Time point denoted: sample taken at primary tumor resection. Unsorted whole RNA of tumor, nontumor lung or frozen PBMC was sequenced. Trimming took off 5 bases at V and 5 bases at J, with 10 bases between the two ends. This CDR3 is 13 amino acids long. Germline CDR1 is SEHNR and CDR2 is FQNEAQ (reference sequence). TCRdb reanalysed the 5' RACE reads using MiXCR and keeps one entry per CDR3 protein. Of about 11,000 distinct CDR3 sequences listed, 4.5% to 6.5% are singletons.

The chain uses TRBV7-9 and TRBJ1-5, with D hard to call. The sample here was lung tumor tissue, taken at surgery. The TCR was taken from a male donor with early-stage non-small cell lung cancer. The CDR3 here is CASSTNQDQPQHF. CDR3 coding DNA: TGTGCCAGCAGCACGAATCAGGATCAGCCCCAGCATTTT.